The clone carrying this TCR beta chain was detected ten times or more. The source of the sample is a study of identical twins. A universal primer binding site was introduced by template switching. The final cDNA contained unique molecular identifiers. Via MiXCR, TCRdb re-called the 5' RACE reads, giving one row per CDR3 protein. The profile shows about 920,000 distinct CDR3 sequences, about 12% of them singletons. V lost 6 bases and J lost 6, with 14 bases in between. From germline, CDR1 is MNHNS and CDR2 SASEGT. The CDR3 length is 13 residues. These same data were also listed under a study on yellow fever vaccine responses in identical twins. That source adds: Twin vaccine T cell responses reportedly seemed partly convergent, partly personalized.

The sequencing sample was made of PBMCs. This chain joins TRBV6-1 and TRBJ1-2, with a possible D match to TRBD1 (6 bases). The TCR was taken from a woman aged 18-29 years in good health. The CDR3 is CASRQPGENGYTF. The CDR3 bases are TGTGCCAGCAGACAACCAGGGGAAAATGGCTACACCTTC.